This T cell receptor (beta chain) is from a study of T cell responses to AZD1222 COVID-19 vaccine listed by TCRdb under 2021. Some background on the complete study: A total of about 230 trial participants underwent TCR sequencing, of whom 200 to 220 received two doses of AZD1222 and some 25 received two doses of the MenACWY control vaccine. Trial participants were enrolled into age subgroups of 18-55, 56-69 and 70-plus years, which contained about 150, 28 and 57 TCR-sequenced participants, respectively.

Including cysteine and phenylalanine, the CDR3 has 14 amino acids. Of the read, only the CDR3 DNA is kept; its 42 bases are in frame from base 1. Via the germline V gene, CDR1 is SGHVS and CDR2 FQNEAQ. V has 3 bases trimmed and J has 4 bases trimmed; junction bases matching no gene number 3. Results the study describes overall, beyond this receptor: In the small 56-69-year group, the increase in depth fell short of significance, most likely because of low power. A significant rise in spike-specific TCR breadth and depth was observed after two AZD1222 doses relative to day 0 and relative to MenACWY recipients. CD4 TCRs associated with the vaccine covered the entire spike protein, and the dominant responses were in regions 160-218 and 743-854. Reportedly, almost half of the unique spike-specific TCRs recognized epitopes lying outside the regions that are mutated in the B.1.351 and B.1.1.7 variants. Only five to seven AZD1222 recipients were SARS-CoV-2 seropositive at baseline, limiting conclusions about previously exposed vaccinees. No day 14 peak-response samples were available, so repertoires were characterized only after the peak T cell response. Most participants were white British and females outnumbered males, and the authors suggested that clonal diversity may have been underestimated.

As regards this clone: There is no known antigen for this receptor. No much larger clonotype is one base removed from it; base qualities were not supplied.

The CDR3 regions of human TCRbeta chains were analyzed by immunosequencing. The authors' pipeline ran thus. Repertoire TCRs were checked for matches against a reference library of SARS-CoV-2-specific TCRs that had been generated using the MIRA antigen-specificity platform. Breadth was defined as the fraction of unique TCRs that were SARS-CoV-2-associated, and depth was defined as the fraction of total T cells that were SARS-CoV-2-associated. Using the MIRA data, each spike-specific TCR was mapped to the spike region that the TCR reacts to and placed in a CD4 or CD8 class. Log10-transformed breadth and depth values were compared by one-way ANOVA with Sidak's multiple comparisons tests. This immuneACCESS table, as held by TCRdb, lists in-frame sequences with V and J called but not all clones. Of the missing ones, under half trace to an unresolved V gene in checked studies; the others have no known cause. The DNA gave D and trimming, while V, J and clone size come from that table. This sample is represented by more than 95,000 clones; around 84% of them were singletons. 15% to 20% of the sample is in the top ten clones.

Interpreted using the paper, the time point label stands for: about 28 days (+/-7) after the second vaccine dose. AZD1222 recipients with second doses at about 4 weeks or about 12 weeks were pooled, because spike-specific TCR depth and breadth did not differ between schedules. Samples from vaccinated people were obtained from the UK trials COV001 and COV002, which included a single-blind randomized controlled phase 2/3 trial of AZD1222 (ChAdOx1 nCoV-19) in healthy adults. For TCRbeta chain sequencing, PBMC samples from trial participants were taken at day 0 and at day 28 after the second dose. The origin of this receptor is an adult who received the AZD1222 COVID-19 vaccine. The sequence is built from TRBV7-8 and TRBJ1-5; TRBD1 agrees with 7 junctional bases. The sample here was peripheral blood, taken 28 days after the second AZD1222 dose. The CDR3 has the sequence CASSLTGRNQPQHF. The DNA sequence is TGTGCCAGCAGCTTGACAGGGAGGAATCAGCCCCAGCATTTT.